This TCR beta chain comes out of a study of T cells in Graves' hyperthyroidism and ophthalmopathy. Amplified TCR beta CDR3 regions derived from RNA transcripts. When the TCR CDR3 underwent first-round RT-PCR, the HTBI primer set was used. TCRdb called the multiplex PCR reads again in MiXCR, with one record for every CDR3 protein. The sample contains hundreds of thousands of distinct CDR3 sequences, approximately 15% of which appear only once. There are many counts of this clonotype. The CDR3 length is 13 residues. The V and J ends lost 4 bases and 6 bases, in that order; junction bases with no gene match: 5.

The sequence derives from a woman aged 40 to 55 with Graves' ophthalmopathy. The rearrangement uses TRBV12-3 or TRBV12-4 and TRBJ2-7; TRBD2 matches 8 bases. Input material: blood. The CDR3 region has the DNA TGTGCCAGCAGTTACGGACTAGCTCGCGAGCAGTACTTC. It translates to CASSYGLAREQYF.